The source of this TCR beta chain is a study of PD-L1 blockade in urothelial cancer (dated by TCRdb to the late 2010s). Study-level background: Every patient began therapy in about 2014 and was given atezolizumab 1,200 mg intravenously every 3 weeks. About 90% of the 29 patients were identified as males with urothelial cancer of bladder origin, and a prior smoking history was reported by 18 of 29 patients. An ECOG performance status of 0 or 1 was recorded for the patients, and 0 to 3 prior chemotherapy regimens had been received by the patients. Blood samples were analyzed at 3 weeks after treatment start (second dose) and at 6 weeks after treatment start. Blood samples gave median yields of about 150,000 T cells and approximately 80,000 unique TCRs, along with a median clonality of about 0.084. The study was an exploratory multi-omic analysis of somatic, immune and clinical correlates of response to PD-L1 blockade with atezolizumab in urothelial cancer. TCR sequencing covered pretreatment tumor samples and matched, serially collected peripheral blood taken before and after atezolizumab treatment. Durable clinical benefit meant progression-free survival longer than 6 months, and TCR features were also tested against progression-free and overall survival. In the same patients who had TCR sequencing, pretreatment tumors also underwent whole exome sequencing and RNA sequencing. Roughly 10 patients achieved durable clinical benefit and about 19 did not. Over 28 patients had pretreatment blood TCR-seq, some 25 had at least one posttreatment blood collection, and some 25 had tumor TCR-seq. Overall study outcomes, separate from this receptor: Greater expansion of tumor-associated TCR clones in peripheral blood 3 weeks after the start of treatment was observed in patients with durable benefit (n of about 21, p = 0.022). Because the sample size was small (n ≈ 29) and many of the analyses were exploratory, the results are meant to be hypothesis-generating. Improved progression-free and overall survival was associated with having pretreatment peripheral blood TCR clonality below the median.

Synthetic TCR analog templates were spiked into each PCR so that absolute template abundance could be estimated from read counts. Using the immunoSEQ assay, TCRbeta CDR3 regions were amplified from genomic DNA with bias-controlled V and J gene primers. Rearranged TCRbeta segments were sequenced at approximately 20X coverage. The study's processing was this. Clustering was used to correct sequencing errors, and CDR3s were annotated against IMGT so that V, D and J genes could be assigned. Downstream analyses used only productive TCRbeta rearrangements, leaving out any out-of-frame or stop-codon sequences. To compute clonality, Shannon entropy was normalized by the log of the number of unique productive sequences and then subtracted from one. Fisher's exact test with Benjamini-Hochberg correction, using a cutoff of adjusted p below 0.01, was how clones that differed between time points or between blood and tumor were identified. Imported from immuneACCESS, the table was reduced by TCRdb to in-frame sequences with V and J called. These copies leave out some clones; in studies compared against another copy, an unresolved V gene accounts for under half, and the cause of the remainder is not known. The V and J calls and clone size are taken from that table; D and trimming were inferred from the DNA. The sample contains approximately 50,000 clones, around 84% of them found a single time. The top ten constitute approximately 2.9% of the sample.

Notes on this clone: The target of this receptor is not known. Per-nucleotide qualities are absent, and no much larger clonotype sits a single base away.

The time point tag for this specimen amounts to: pretreatment peripheral blood. A cohort of 25 to 30 patients with locally advanced or metastatic urothelial carcinoma, treated at Memorial Sloan Kettering on a trial protocol, was included. Peripheral blood mononuclear cells were collected pretreatment and during treatment, at between 1 and 8 total time points per patient. The Qiagen DNeasy Blood extraction kit was used to purify genomic DNA from total PBMCs and tumor samples. PBMCs were collected pretreatment and during treatment, and were isolated and stored as previously described. The CDR3 runs 13 residues from the cysteine to the phenylalanine. CDR3 DNA is the only sequence kept; it has 39 bases, read in frame from the first base. Based on the germline V gene, the CDR1 and CDR2 sequences are SQVTM and ANQGSEA. Ends trimmed: V by 6 bases, J by 1 base; bases unmatched to a gene: 3.

The receptor comes from a man between 65 and 80 years old with urothelial cancer. Here the chain combines TRBV29-1 and TRBJ2-7, with TRBD1 identical over 10 junction bases. The sample was PBMCs, taken around atezolizumab (anti-PD-L1) treatment. The CDR3 protein: CSVGTGDSYEQYF. The sequence in DNA is TGCAGCGTCGGGACAGGGGATTCCTACGAGCAGTACTTC.